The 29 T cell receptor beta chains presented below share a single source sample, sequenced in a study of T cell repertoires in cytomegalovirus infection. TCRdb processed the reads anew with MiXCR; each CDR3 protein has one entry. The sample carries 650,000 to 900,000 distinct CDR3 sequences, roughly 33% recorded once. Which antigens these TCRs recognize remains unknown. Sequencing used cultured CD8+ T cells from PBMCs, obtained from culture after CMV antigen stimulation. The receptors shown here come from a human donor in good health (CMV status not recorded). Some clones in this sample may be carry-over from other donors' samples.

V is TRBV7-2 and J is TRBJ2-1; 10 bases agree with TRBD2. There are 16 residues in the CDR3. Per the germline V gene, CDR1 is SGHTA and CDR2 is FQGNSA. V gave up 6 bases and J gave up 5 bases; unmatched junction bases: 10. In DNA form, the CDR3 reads TGTGCCAGCAGGATTGAGCGGGGGGGGGCGGACAATGAGCAGTTCTTC. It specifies CASRIERGGADNEQFF.

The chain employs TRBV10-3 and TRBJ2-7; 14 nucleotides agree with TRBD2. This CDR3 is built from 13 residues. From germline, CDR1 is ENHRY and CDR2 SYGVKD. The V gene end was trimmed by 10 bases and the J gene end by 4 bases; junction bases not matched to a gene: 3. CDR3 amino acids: CATGTSGGYEQYV. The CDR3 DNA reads TGTGCCACCGGGACTAGCGGGGGTTACGAGCAGTACGTC.

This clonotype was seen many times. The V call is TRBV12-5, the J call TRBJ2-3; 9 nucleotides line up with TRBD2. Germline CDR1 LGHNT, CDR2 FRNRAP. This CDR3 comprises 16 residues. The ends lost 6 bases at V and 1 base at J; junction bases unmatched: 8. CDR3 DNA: TGTGCTAGTGGGGAGGCTAGCGGGGACCGCACAGATACGCAGTATTTT. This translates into CASGEASGDRTDTQYF.

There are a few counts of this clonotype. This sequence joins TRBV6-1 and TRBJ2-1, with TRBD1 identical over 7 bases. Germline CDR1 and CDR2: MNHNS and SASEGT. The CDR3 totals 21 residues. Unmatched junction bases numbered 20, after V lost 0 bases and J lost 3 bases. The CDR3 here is CASSEAESDVTGEGSYNEQFF. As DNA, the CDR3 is TGTGCCAGCAGTGAAGCGGAATCGGACGTAACAGGGGAAGGTAGCTACAATGAGCAGTTCTTC.

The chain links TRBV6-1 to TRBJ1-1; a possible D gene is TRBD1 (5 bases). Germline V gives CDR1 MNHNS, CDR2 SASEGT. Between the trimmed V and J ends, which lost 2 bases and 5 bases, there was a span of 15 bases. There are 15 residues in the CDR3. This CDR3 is CASSEWQGGETEAFF. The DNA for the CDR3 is TGTGCCAGCAGTGAATGGCAGGGCGGTGAGACTGAAGCTTTCTTT.

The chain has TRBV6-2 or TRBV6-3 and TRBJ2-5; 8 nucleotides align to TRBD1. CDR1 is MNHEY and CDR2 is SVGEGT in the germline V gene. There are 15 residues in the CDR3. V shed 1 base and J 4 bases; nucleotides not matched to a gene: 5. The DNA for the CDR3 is TGTGCCAGCAGTTACTTTCAGGGGACAGGAGAGACCCAGTACTTC. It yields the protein CASSYFQGTGETQYF.

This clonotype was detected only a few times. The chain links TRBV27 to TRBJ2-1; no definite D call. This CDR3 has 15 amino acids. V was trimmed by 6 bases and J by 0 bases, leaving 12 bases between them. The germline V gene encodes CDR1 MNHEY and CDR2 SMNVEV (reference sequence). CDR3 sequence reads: CASRLGPSSYNEQFF. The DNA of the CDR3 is TGTGCCAGCAGACTCGGACCGAGCTCCTACAATGAGCAGTTCTTC.

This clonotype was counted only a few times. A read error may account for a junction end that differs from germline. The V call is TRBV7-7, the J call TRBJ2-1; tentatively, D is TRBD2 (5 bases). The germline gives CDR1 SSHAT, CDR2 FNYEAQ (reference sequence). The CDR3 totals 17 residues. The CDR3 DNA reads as TGTGCTAGCAGCTTAGTCTTAGTGTCTAGCCCCTACAATGAGCAGTTCTTC. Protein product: CASSLVLVSSPYNEQFF.

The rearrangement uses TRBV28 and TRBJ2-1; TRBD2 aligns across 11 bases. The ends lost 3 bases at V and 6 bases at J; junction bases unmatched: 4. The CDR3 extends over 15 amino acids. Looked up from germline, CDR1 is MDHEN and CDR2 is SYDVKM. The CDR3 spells CASSFLLAGVNEQFF. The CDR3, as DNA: TGTGCCAGCAGTTTCTTACTAGCGGGGGTCAATGAGCAGTTCTTC.

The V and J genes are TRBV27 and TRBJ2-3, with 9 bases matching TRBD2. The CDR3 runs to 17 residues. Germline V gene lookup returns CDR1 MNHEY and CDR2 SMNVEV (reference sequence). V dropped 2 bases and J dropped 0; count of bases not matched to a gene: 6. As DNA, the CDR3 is TGTGCCAGCAGTTTAGGGCTAGCGGGGATTAGCACAGATACGCAGTATTTT. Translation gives CASSLGLAGISTDTQYF.

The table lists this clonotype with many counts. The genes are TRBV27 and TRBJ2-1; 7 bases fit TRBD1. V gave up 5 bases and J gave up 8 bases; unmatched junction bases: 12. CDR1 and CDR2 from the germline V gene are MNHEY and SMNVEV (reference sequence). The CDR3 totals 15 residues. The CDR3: CASSPLGQIMHEQFF. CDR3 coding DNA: TGTGCCAGCAGTCCCCTGGGACAGATTATGCATGAGCAGTTCTTC.

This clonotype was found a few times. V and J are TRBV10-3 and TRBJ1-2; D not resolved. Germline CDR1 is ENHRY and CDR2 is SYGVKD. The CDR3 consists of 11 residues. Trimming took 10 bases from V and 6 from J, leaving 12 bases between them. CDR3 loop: CATLREDGYTF. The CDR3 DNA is TGTGCCACCCTTCGTGAGGATGGCTACACCTTC.

The CDR3 nucleotides are TGTGCCAGCAGTTTAGGTAGCGGGGCCACAGATACGCAGTATTTT. This codes for CASSLGSGATDTQYF. This chain joins TRBV12-3 or TRBV12-4 and TRBJ2-3; 8 nucleotides match TRBD2. After removal of 1 base from V and 2 bases from J, the junction contained 2 bases not matched to a gene. The CDR3 has 15 residues.

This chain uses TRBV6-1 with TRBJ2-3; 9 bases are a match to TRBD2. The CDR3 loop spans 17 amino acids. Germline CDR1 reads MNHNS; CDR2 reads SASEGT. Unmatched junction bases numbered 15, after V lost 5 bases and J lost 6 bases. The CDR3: CASSPLGGGGAADTQYF. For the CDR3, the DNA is TGTGCCAGCAGTCCATTAGGCGGCGGGGGGGCCGCCGATACGCAGTATTTT.

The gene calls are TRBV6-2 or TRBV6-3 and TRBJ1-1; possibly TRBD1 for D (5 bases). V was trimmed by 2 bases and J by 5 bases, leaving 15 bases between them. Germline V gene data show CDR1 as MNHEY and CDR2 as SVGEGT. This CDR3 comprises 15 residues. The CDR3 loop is CASSYPGAGWTEAFF. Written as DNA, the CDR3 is TGTGCCAGCAGTTACCCGGGAGCAGGGTGGACTGAAGCTTTCTTT.

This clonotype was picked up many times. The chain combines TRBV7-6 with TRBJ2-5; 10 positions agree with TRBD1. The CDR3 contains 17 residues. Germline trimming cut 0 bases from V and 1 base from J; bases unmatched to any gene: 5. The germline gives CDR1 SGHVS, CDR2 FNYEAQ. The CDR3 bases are TGTGCCAGCAGCTTAGCGCGACAGGGGGCGGCCCAAGAGACCCAGTACTTC. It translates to CASSLARQGAAQETQYF.

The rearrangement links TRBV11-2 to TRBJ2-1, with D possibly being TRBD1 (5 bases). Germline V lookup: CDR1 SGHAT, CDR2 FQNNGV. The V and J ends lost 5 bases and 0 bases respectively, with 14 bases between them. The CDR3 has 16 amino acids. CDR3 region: CASSRWTTRSYNEQFF. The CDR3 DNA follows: TGTGCCAGCAGCCGATGGACAACCCGCTCCTACAATGAGCAGTTCTTC.

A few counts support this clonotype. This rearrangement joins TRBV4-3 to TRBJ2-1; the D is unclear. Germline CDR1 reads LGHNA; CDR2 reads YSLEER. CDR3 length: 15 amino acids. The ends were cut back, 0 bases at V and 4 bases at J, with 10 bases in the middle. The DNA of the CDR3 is TGCGCCAGCAGCCAAGAATGGGCAGTGTACAATGAGCAGTTCTTC. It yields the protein CASSQEWAVYNEQFF.

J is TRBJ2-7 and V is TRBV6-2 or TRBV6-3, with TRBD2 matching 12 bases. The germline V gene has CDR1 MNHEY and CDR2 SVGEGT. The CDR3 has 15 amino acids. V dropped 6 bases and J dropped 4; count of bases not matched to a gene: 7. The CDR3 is CASSLTSGGWYEQYV. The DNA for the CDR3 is TGTGCCAGCAGCCTCACTAGCGGGGGGTGGTACGAGCAGTACGTC.

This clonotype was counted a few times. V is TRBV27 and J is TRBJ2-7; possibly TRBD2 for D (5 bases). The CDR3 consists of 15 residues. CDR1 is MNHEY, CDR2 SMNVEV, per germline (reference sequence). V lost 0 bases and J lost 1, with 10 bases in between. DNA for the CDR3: TGTGCCAGCAGTTTATCGGGGTCGGGATCCTACGAGCAGTACGTC. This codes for CASSLSGSGSYEQYV.

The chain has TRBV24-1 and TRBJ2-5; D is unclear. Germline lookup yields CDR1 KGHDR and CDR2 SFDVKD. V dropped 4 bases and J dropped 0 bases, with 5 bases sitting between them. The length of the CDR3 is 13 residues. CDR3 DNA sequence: TGTGCCACCAGTGACTATAACCAAGAGACCCAGTACTTC. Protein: CATSDYNQETQYF.

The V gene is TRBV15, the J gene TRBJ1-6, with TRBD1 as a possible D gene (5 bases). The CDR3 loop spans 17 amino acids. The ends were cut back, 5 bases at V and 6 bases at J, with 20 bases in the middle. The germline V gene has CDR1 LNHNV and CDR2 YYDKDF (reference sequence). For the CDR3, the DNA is TGTGCCACCAGCTCGGGTAGTATGAGGGGCTTTAATTCACCCCTCCACTTT. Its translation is CATSSGSMRGFNSPLHF.

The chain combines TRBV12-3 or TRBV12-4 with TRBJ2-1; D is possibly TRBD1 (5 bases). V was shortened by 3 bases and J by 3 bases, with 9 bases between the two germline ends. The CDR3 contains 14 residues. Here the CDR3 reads CASSFGHNYNEQFF. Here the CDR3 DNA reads TGTGCCAGCAGTTTCGGACACAACTACAATGAGCAGTTCTTC.

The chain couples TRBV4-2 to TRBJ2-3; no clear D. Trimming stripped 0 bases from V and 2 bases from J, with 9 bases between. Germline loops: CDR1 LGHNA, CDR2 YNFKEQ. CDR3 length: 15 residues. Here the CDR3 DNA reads TGTGCCAGCAGCCAAGAGGGCAGAACCACAGATACGCAGTATTTT. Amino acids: CASSQEGRTTDTQYF.

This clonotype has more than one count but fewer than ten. CDR3: CASSEQVQETQYF. DNA for the CDR3: TGTGCCAGCAGTGAACAGGTTCAAGAGACCCAGTACTTC. The chain uses TRBV2 and TRBJ2-5; D remains ambiguous. Germline loops: CDR1 SNHLY, CDR2 FYNNEI. The V and J ends lost 2 bases and 2 bases respectively, with 6 bases between them. This CDR3 spans 13 amino acids.

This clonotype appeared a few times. This CDR3 is CASSPGLAGGKSTDTQYF. The CDR3 bases are TGTGCCAGCAGCCCTGGACTAGCGGGGGGAAAGTCCACAGATACGCAGTATTTT. This chain links TRBV27 with TRBJ2-3; 14 positions agree with TRBD2. V shed 6 bases, J shed 2 bases, and the junction held 10 bases outside the gene matches. Germline V gives CDR1 MNHEY, CDR2 SMNVEV (reference sequence). This CDR3 spans 18 amino acids.

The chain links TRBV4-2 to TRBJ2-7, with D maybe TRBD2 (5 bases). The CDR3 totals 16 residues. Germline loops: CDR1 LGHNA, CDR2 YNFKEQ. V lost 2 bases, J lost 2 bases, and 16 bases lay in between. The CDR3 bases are TGTGCCAGCAGCCAACGGGGTGGAGAGGGCACCTACGAGCAGTACTTC. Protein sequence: CASSQRGGEGTYEQYF.

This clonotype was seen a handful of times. The CDR3 DNA follows: TGTGCCAGCAGTACCCCCAGGGGGGAGACCCAGTACTTC. This sequence encodes CASSTPRGETQYF. The chain is built from TRBV27 and TRBJ2-5; 7 positions agree with TRBD1. The germline V gene has CDR1 MNHEY and CDR2 SMNVEV (reference sequence). This CDR3 spans 13 amino acids. Trimming removed 5 bases from V and 5 bases from J; junction bases left unmatched: 5.

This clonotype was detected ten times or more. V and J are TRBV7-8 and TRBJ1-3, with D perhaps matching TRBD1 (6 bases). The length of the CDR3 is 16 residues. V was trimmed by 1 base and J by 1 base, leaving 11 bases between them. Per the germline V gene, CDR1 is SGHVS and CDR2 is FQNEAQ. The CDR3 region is CASSLVTTGSGNTIYF. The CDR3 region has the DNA TGTGCCAGCAGCTTAGTTACTACAGGGTCTGGAAACACCATATATTTT.